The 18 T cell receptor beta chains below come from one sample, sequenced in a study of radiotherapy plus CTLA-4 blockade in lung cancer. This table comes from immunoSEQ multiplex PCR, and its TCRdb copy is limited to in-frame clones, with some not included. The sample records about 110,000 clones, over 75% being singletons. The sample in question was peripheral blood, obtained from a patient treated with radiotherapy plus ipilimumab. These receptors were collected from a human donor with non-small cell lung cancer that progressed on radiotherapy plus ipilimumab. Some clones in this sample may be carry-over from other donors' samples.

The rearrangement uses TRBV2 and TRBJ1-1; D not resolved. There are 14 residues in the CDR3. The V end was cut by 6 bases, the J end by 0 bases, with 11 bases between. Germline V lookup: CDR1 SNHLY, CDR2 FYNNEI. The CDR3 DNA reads TGTGCCAGCAGCGAAAATACCATGAACACTGAAGCTTTCTTT. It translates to CASSENTMNTEAFF. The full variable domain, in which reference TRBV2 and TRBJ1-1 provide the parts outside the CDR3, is EPEVTQTPSHQVTQMGQEVILRCVPISNHLYFYWYRQILGQKVEFLVSFYNNEISEKSEIFDDQFSVERPDGSNFTLKIRSTKLEDSAMYFCASSENTMNTEAFFGQGTRLTVV.

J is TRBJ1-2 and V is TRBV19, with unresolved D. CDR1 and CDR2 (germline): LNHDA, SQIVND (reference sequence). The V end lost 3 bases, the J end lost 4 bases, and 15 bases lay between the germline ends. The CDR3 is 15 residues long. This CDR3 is CASSIYRVGSYGYTF. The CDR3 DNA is TGTGCCAGTAGTATCTATAGGGTAGGGAGCTATGGCTACACCTTC.

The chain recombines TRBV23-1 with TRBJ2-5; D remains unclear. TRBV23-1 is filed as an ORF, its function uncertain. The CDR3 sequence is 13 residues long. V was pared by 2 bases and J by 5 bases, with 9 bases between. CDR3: CASSQRVDETQYF. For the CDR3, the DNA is TGCGCCAGCAGTCAAAGGGTGGACGAGACCCAGTACTTC.

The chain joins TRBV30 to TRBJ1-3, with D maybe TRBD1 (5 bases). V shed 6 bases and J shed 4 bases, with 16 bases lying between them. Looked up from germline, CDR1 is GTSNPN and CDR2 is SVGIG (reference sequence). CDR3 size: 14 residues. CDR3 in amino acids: CACAYGAAGNTIYF. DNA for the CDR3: TGTGCCTGTGCGTATGGGGCTGCCGGAAACACCATATATTTT.

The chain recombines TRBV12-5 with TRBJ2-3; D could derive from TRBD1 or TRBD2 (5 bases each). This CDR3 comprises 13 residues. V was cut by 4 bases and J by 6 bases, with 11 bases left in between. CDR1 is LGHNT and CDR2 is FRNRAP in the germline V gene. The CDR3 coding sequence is TGTGCTAGTGGTTGGGGGACGGCCGATACGCAGTATTTT. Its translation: CASGWGTADTQYF.

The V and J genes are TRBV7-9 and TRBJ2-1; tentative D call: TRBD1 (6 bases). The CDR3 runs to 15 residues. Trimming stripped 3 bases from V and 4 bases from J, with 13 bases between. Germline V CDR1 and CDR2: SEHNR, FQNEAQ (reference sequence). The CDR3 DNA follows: TGTGCCAGCAGCTTGGGCAGGGGAGTATACAATGAGCAGTTCTTC. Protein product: CASSLGRGVYNEQFF. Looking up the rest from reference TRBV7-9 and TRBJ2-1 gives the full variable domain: DTGVSQNPRHKITKRGQNVTFRCDPISEHNRLYWYRQTLGQGPEFLTYFQNEAQLEKSRLLSDRFSAERPKGSFSTLEIQRTEQGDSAMYLCASSLGRGVYNEQFFGPGTRLTVL.

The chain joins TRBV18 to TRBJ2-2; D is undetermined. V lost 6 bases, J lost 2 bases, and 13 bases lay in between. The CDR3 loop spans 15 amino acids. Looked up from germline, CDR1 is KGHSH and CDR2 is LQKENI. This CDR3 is CASSHSQPNTGELFF. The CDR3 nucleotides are TGTGCCAGCTCCCACAGTCAACCTAACACCGGGGAGCTGTTTTTT. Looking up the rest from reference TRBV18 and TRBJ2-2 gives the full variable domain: NAGVMQNPRHLVRRRGQEARLRCSPMKGHSHVYWYRQLPEEGLKFMVYLQKENIIDESGMPKERFSAEFPKEGPSILRIQQVVRGDSAAYFCASSHSQPNTGELFFGEGSRLTVL.

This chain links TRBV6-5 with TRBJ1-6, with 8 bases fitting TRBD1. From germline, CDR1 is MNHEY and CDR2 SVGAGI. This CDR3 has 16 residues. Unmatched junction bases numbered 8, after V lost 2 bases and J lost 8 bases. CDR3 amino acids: CASSYTGQGLHSPLHF. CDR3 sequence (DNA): TGTGCCAGCAGTTACACTGGACAGGGTTTGCATTCACCCCTCCACTTT.

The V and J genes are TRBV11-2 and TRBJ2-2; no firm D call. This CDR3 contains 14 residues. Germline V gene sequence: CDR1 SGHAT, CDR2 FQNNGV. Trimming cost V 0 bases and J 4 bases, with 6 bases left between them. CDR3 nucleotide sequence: TGTGCCAGCAGCTTAGATCTCAGCACCGGGGAGCTGTTTTTT. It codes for CASSLDLSTGELFF.

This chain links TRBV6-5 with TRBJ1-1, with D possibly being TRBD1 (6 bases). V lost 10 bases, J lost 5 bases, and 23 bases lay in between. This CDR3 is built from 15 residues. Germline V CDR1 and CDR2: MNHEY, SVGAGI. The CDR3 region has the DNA TGTGCCACCACGAGATTTACAGGGTCAATTACTGAAGCTTTCTTT. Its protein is CATTRFTGSITEAFF.

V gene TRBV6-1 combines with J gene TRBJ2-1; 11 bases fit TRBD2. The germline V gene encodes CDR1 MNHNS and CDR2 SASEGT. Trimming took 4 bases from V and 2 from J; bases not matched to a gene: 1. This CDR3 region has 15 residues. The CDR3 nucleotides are TGTGCCAGCAGTGTTAGCGGGGGGGCCTACAATGAGCAGTTCTTC. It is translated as CASSVSGGAYNEQFF.

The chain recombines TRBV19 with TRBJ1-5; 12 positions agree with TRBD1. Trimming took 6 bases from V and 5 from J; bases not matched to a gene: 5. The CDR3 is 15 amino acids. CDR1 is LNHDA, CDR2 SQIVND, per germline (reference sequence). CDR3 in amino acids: CASSPGQGAYQPQHF. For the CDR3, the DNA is TGTGCCAGTAGCCCGGGACAGGGGGCCTATCAGCCCCAGCATTTT. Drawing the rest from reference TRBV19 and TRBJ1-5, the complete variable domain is DGGITQSPKYLFRKEGQNVTLSCEQNLNHDAMYWYRQDPGQGLRLIYYSQIVNDFQKGDIAEGYSVSREKKESFPLTVTSAQKNPTAFYLCASSPGQGAYQPQHFGDGTRLSIL.

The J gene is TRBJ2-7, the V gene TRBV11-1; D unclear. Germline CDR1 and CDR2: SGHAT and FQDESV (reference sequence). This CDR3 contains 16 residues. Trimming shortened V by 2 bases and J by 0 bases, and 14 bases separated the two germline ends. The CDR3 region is CASSLSLATSSYEQYF. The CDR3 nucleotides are TGTGCCAGCAGCTTATCGCTCGCAACGAGCTCCTACGAGCAGTACTTC.

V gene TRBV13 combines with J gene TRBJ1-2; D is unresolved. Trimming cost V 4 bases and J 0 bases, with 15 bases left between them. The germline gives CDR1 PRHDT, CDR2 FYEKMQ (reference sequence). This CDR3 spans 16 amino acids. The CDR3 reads CASSSERTLANYGYTF. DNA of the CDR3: TGTGCCAGCAGCTCCGAACGGACGCTGGCTAACTATGGCTACACCTTC.

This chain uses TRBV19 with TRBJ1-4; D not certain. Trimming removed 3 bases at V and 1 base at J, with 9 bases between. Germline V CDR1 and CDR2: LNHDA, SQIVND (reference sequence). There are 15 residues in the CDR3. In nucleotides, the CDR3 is TGTGCCAGTAGTATTTACGGGGAAACTAATGAAAAACTGTTTTTT. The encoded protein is CASSIYGETNEKLFF.

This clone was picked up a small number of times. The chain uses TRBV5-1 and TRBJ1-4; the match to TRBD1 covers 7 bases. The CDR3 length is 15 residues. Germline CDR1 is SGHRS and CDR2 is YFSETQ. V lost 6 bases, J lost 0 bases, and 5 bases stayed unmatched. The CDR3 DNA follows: TGCGCCAGCACTGAACAGGGGACAACTAATGAAAAACTGTTTTTT. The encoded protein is CASTEQGTTNEKLFF.

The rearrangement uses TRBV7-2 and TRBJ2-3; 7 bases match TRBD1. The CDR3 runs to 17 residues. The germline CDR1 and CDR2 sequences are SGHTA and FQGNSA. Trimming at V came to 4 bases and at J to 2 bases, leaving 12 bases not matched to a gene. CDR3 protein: CASSSVVRGLPTDTQYF. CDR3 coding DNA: TGTGCCAGCAGCTCCGTAGTAAGGGGGCTTCCCACAGATACGCAGTATTTT.

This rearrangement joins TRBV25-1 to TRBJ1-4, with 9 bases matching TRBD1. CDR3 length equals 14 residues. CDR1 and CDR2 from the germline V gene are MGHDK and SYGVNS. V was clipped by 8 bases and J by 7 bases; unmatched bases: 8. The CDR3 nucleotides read TGTGCCAGCGACCCGGGACAGGGAAGTGAAAAACTGTTTTTT. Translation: CASDPGQGSEKLFF.